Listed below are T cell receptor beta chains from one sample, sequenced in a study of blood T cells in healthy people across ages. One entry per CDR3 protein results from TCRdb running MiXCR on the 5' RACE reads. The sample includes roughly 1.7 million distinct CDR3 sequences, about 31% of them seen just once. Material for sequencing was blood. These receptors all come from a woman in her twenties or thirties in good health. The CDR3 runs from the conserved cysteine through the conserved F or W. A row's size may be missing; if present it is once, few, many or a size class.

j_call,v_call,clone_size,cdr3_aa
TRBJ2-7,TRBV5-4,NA,CASSLIESSYEQYF
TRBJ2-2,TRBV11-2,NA,CASSLKSGRVANTGELFF
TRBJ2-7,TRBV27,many,CASRDRGGSYEQYF
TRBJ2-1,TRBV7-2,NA,CASNWLGNSYNEQFF
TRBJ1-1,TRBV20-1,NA,CSGLGQVNTEAFF
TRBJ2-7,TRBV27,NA,CTSSQQGPYEQYF
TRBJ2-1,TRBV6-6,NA,CASSPYTVGNEQFF
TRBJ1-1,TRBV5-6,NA,CASHQYPGTGVNTEAFF
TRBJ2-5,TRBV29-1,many,CSAVRGRTGLHQETQYF
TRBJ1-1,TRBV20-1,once,CSARQGSFNTEAFF
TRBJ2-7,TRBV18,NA,CASSPQTGIYEQYF
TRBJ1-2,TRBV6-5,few,CASSPRAPAPYGYTF
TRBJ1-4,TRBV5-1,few,CASTRDGSNEKLFF
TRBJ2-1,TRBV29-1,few,CSVEAFNEQFF
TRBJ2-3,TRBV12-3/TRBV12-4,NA,CASSGAGGDTQYF
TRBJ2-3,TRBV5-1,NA,CASNEGGHRDPQYF
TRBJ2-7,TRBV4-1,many,CASSQGVSIPTNEQYF
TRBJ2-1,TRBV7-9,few,CASSTRNEYEQFF
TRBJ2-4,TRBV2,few,CASSEGLKDIQYF
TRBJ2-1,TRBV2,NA,CASNPGTHEQFF
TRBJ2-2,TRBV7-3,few,CASSLNPTTGELFF
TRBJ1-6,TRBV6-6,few,CASSYSTAGFYNSPLHF
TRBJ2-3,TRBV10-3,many,CAISQGITDTQYF
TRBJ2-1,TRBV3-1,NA,CASSQEMIAGGPGKQFF
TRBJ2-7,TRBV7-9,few,CASSLEAGDSYEQYF
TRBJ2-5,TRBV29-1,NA,CSVELGGGETQYF
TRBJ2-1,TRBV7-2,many,CASSLEGGGAANRNEQFF
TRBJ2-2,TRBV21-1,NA,CASSTQQRGELFF
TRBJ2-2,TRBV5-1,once,CASSSLISNTGELFF
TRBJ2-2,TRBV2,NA,CASIPGGVLGELFF
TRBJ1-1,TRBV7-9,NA,CASSLGSLEAFF
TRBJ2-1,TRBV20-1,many,CSALTESRVYNEQFF
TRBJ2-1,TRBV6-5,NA,CASRSRVAYNEQFF
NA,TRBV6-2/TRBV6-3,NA,CASSYSKAALRYEQYF
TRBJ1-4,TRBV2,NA,CASTDRGGRNEKLFF
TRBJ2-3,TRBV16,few,CASHGGEGATDTQYF
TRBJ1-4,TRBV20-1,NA,CSARFRGGEKLFF
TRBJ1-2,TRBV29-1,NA,CSVERLTGYTF
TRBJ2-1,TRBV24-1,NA,CATSDLGTVSYNEQFF
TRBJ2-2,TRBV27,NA,CASKWSEGNTGELFF
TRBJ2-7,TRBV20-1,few,CSASPGTSGSGYEQYF